This TCR beta chain was identified during a study of blood T cell repertoires in COVID-19. Original methodology: The authors estimated nucleated cell counts from reference gene primer amplification. Libraries were prepared by immunoSEQ multiplex PCR; TCRdb keeps only in-frame clonotypes and omits some of them. V and J calls and clone size are given by that table; D and trimming were obtained from the DNA. The table records about 180,000 clones, 88% of them present only once. Deletions cut 1 base from V and 7 bases from J, with 22 bases between. From germline, CDR1 is MGHRA and CDR2 YSYEKL. The CDR3 spans 18 residues.

Sequencing was carried out using PBMCs or T cells enriched from blood (not recorded which). This TCR came from a woman between 18 and 29 years old who had recovered from COVID-19. The gene calls are TRBV4-1 and TRBJ2-2, with D possibly TRBD2 on 6 matching bases. The CDR3 DNA reads as TGCGCCAGCAGCCAAGCTCGGGGTCGGCGGGATTCTCTCGGGGAGCTGTTTTTT. This translates into CASSQARGRRDSLGELFF.